This T cell receptor (beta chain) was profiled in a study of shared clonotypes between healthy human individuals. Points from the study as a whole: Represented genetic and exposure-history diversity was restricted by having few donors. Against clonotypes common to all four donors, non-shared ones had lower generation probabilities. Sharing across a handful of donors was seen in 4% to 5% of naive CD4 clonotypes.

Remarks on this clone: Its antigen is undetermined.

The V and J ends lost 4 bases and 2 bases, in that order; junction bases with no gene match: 25. This CDR3 is built from 22 residues. Germline V gene lookup returns CDR1 SGHRS and CDR2 YFSETQ. Execution of the assay was at deep level. Data came from immunoSEQ multiplex PCR; TCRdb stores just in-frame clones and leaves some out. The sample includes 1,100,000 or so clones, 75% to 80% of them seen just once. The chain joins TRBV5-1 to TRBJ2-4, with TRBD2 identical over 9 bases. The clonotype comes from a young man in good health. Some clones in this sample may be carry-over from other donors' samples. The sequencing sample was made of memory CD4+ T cells from PBMCs. As for subset: CD45RA-negative fraction. The CDR3 sequence: CASSPPPRSSGIPPSTKNIQYF. The CDR3 nucleotides read TGCGCCAGCAGCCCGCCTCCTCGGTCTAGCGGGATCCCACCGTCGACCAAAAACATTCAGTACTTC.